What follows is one TCR beta chain and its context. Its antigen remains unknown. This CDR3 comprises 15 residues. Trimming left V 3 bases short and J 3 bases short, with 11 bases between. Germline values: CDR1 SGHDN, CDR2 FVKESK. The data derive from a study of shared clonotypes between healthy human individuals. The repertoire was sequenced with immunoSEQ multiplex PCR; TCRdb's copy has only in-frame clones and lacks some. The data show some 2.3 million clones, just over 90% seen once. Notes on the study in general: Rarefaction revealed incomplete sorted-subset sequencing despite large depth. Clonotypes that were shared across four donors made up approximately 5.1% of naive CD4 clonotypes.

Sequenced sample: naive CD4+ T cells from PBMCs. Regarding subset: CD45RA+ positively selected. The J gene is TRBJ1-4, the V gene TRBV14; D perhaps matches TRBD1 (5 bases). This TCR was recovered from a man between 18 and 35 years old in good health. Some clones in this sample may be carry-over from other donors' samples. The CDR3 is CASSQVRGSNEKLFF. DNA for the CDR3: TGTGCCAGCAGCCAGGTCCGGGGGTCTAATGAAAAACTGTTTTTT.